This entry lists 21 T cell receptor beta chains sequenced from one sample in a study of technical replicates of blood from a few donors. Sequencing used immunoSEQ multiplex PCR; TCRdb keeps in-frame clones, though not all of them. The profile covers roughly 81,000 clones, with approximately 97% appearing a single time and 0.15% to 0.2% taken by the ten largest. The sample taken for sequencing was T cells isolated from PBMCs. These receptor sequences come from a human donor in good health.

The chain couples TRBV6-5 to TRBJ2-7; no definite D call. Per germline, CDR1 MNHEY and CDR2 SVGAGI. V lost 0 bases and J lost 3, with 6 bases in between. The CDR3 is 13 amino acids. The CDR3 DNA is TGTGCCAGCAGTTACTCCCAGGTCTACGAGCAGTACTTC. Translation gives CASSYSQVYEQYF.

The chain uses TRBV6-1 and TRBJ1-2, with no clear D. The germline CDR1 and CDR2 sequences are MNHNS and SASEGT. The CDR3 extends over 14 amino acids. The V and J ends lost 0 bases and 8 bases respectively, with 13 bases between them. CDR3 in amino acids: CASSEAGIKRGYTF. DNA for the CDR3: TGTGCCAGCAGTGAAGCCGGGATTAAGAGGGGCTACACCTTC.

The chain uses TRBV13 and TRBJ1-5; no firm D call. Germline V gene data show CDR1 as PRHDT and CDR2 as FYEKMQ (reference sequence). The CDR3 is 13 amino acids. Between the trimmed V and J ends, which lost 3 bases and 15 bases, there was a span of 18 bases. CDR3 protein: CASSLGGSRGSHF. In DNA form, the CDR3 reads TGTGCCAGCAGCTTGGGTGGGTCCAGAGGTTCGCATTTT.

V usage is TRBV7-8 and J usage is TRBJ2-1; 13 nucleotides align to TRBD2. This CDR3 is built from 17 residues. Germline values: CDR1 SGHVS, CDR2 FQNEAQ. J gave up 8 bases and V 2 bases, and 9 bases lay outside the gene matches. CDR3 in amino acids: CASSLSFGTSGAYEQFF. In nucleotides, the CDR3 is TGTGCCAGCAGCTTATCTTTTGGGACTAGCGGGGCTTATGAGCAGTTCTTC.

The chain is built from TRBV27 and TRBJ2-1; TRBD2 matches at 11 bases. The V and J ends lost 6 bases and 5 bases, in that order; junction bases with no gene match: 6. The CDR3 consists of 15 residues. Germline CDR1 and CDR2: MNHEY and SMNVEV (reference sequence). CDR3 loop: CASSPTSGNHNEQFF. As DNA, the CDR3 is TGTGCCAGCAGCCCGACTAGCGGGAATCACAATGAGCAGTTCTTC.

V gene TRBV4-1 combines with J gene TRBJ1-1, with 7 bases aligning to TRBD1. Germline V gene data show CDR1 as MGHRA and CDR2 as YSYEKL. The CDR3 length is 15 residues. With 4 bases clipped from V and 0 bases from J, the junction kept 5 bases outside the gene matches. The CDR3: CASSLRQGLNTEAFF. CDR3 nucleotide sequence: TGCGCCAGCAGCCTACGACAGGGTTTGAACACTGAAGCTTTCTTT.

This clone was found a few times. This chain connects TRBV6-6 to TRBJ1-5; a weak D match, TRBD1 (6 bases). The V gene lost 3 bases and the J gene lost 0 bases, with 12 bases spanning the gap. CDR1 MNHNY and CDR2 SVGAGI come from the germline V gene (reference sequence). The CDR3 is 16 amino acids. CDR3 in amino acids: CASSYSGDLSNQPQHF. CDR3 in DNA: TGTGCCAGCAGTTATTCAGGGGACCTTAGCAATCAGCCCCAGCATTTT.

The genes are TRBV10-3 and TRBJ1-1; D uncertain. The CDR3 length is 15 residues. Germline CDR1 ENHRY, CDR2 SYGVKD. Trimming removed 2 bases from V and 0 bases from J, with 10 bases in between. The CDR3 coding sequence is TGTGCCATCAGTGAGACTAGATTGATGAACACTGAAGCTTTCTTT. This codes for CAISETRLMNTEAFF.

A single count supports this clone. The chain has TRBV6-1 and TRBJ2-7; D is undetermined. The CDR3 spans 14 residues. Looked up from germline, CDR1 is MNHNS and CDR2 is SASEGT. Deletions cut 2 bases from V and 1 base from J, with 9 bases between. CDR3 amino acids: CASSEFAESYEQYF. Written as DNA, the CDR3 is TGTGCCAGCAGTGAATTCGCGGAATCCTACGAGCAGTACTTC.

The chain combines TRBV27 with TRBJ2-1; D ambiguous. Trimming left V 0 bases short and J 6 bases short, with 6 bases between. The CDR3 totals 13 residues. Per the germline V gene, CDR1 is MNHEY and CDR2 is SMNVEV (reference sequence). The CDR3 sequence: CASSLSVVNEQFF. CDR3 bases: TGTGCCAGCAGTTTATCTGTAGTCAATGAGCAGTTCTTC.

This clone was seen a single time. The rearrangement links TRBV2 to TRBJ2-7, with TRBD2 identical over 14 bases. CDR1 and CDR2 (germline): SNHLY, FYNNEI. There are 20 residues in the CDR3. V dropped 2 bases and J dropped 3; count of bases not matched to a gene: 15. CDR3 DNA: TGTGCCAGCAGTGAAACCAGCAAGAATGGACTAGCGGGGGGCAGCTACGAGCAGTACTTC. Translation: CASSETSKNGLAGGSYEQYF. Based on the CDR3 plus reference TRBV2 and TRBJ2-7, the full variable domain is EPEVTQTPSHQVTQMGQEVILRCVPISNHLYFYWYRQILGQKVEFLVSFYNNEISEKSEIFDDQFSVERPDGSNFTLKIRSTKLEDSAMYFCASSETSKNGLAGGSYEQYFGPGTRLTVT.

The V call is TRBV7-9, the J call TRBJ2-3, with TRBD2 matching over 8 bases. The CDR3 covers 16 residues. J was trimmed by 3 bases and V by 1 base; bases with no gene match: 6. Germline assignment: CDR1 SEHNR and CDR2 FQNEAQ (reference sequence). CDR3 residues: CASSLDLSGRTDTQYF. The CDR3 DNA sequence: TGTGCCAGCAGCTTAGATCTGAGCGGGAGAACAGATACGCAGTATTTT.

This clone was found once. The chain has TRBV11-2 and TRBJ1-1; 7 nucleotides align to TRBD1. Germline lookup yields CDR1 SGHAT and CDR2 FQNNGV. Trimming cost V 2 bases and J 3 bases; bases outside gene matches: 3. This CDR3 has 14 amino acids. In DNA, the CDR3 is TGTGCCAGCAGCTTAACAGGGGACCACACTGAAGCTTTCTTT. It is translated as CASSLTGDHTEAFF.

This clone was observed once. The gene calls are TRBV28 and TRBJ2-6; 7 positions match TRBD1. Germline CDR1 is MDHEN and CDR2 is SYDVKM. The CDR3 covers 20 residues. V lost 4 bases, J lost 4 bases, and 19 bases stayed unmatched. Here the CDR3 DNA reads TGTGCCAGCAGTTCAAATGATCTTACACTAACAGGGGACGGGGCCAACGTCCTGACTTTC. Protein: CASSSNDLTLTGDGANVLTF.

This sequence joins TRBV25-1 and TRBJ2-1; D possibly corresponds to TRBD1 (6 bases). Trimming left V 10 bases short and J 10 bases short, with 17 bases between. Looked up from germline, CDR1 is MGHDK and CDR2 is SYGVNS. The CDR3 extends over 12 amino acids. The CDR3 coding sequence is TGTGCCACCAACCCCCCGACAGGAGAGCAGTTCTTC. It translates to CATNPPTGEQFF.

This clone was counted once. This chain joins TRBV5-1 and TRBJ2-1, with 8 nucleotides matching TRBD2. The V and J ends lost 4 bases and 6 bases, in that order; junction bases with no gene match: 6. This CDR3 is built from 14 residues. The germline V gene encodes CDR1 SGHRS and CDR2 YFSETQ. The CDR3 sequence is CASSPIAGSNEQFF. The CDR3 nucleotides are TGCGCCAGCAGCCCTATAGCGGGAAGCAATGAGCAGTTCTTC.

The rearrangement uses TRBV13 and TRBJ1-1, with D possibly matching TRBD1 (5 bases). The V end lost 1 base, the J end lost 5 bases, and 11 bases lay between the germline ends. The CDR3 loop spans 14 amino acids. Germline lookup yields CDR1 PRHDT and CDR2 FYEKMQ (reference sequence). This CDR3 is CASSLVGGRTEAFF. DNA for the CDR3: TGTGCCAGCAGCTTAGTTGGGGGGAGAACTGAAGCTTTCTTT. Together with reference TRBV13 and TRBJ1-1, the CDR3 gives the full variable domain: AAGVIQSPRHLIKEKRETATLKCYPIPRHDTVYWYQQGPGQDPQFLISFYEKMQSDKGSIPDRFSAQQFSDYHSELNMSSLELGDSALYFCASSLVGGRTEAFFGQGTRLTVV.

This chain uses TRBV2 with TRBJ1-5; the D gene is possibly TRBD1 (6 bases). The CDR3 length is 19 residues. CDR1 and CDR2 from the germline V gene are SNHLY and FYNNEI. Trimming pared 5 bases from V and 1 base from J, leaving 24 bases between. Here the CDR3 DNA reads TGTGCCAGCAGTCAAAACAGGGTTAGTGTCGGGACAAGCAATCAGCCCCAGCATTTT. Protein product: CASSQNRVSVGTSNQPQHF.

This clone was seen a single time. V gene TRBV5-1 combines with J gene TRBJ2-7; D is ambiguous. V lost 3 bases and J lost 1, with 2 bases in between. The CDR3 is 11 amino acids. The germline gives CDR1 SGHRS, CDR2 YFSETQ. CDR3 sequence (DNA): TGCGCCAGCAGCTCGTCCTACGAGCAGTACTTC. Protein product: CASSSSYEQYF.

The chain uses TRBV11-3 and TRBJ2-5; TRBD2 agrees at 9 bases. The CDR3 contains 17 residues. Germline values: CDR1 SGHNT, CDR2 YENEEA. J gave up 3 bases and V 0 bases, and 8 bases lay outside the gene matches. CDR3 sequence: CASSLDLGLALEETQYF. In nucleotides, the CDR3 is TGTGCCAGCAGCTTAGATCTTGGACTAGCGTTGGAAGAGACCCAGTACTTC.

This chain uses TRBV5-4 with TRBJ1-6; D is possibly TRBD1 (6 bases). This CDR3 has 15 residues. Between the trimmed V and J ends, which lost 5 bases and 3 bases, there was a span of 12 bases. Germline-derived CDR1 and CDR2 are SGHNT and YYREEE (reference sequence). The chain's CDR3 is CASRGTGNYNSPLHF. CDR3 nucleotide sequence: TGTGCCAGCAGGGGTACAGGGAACTATAATTCACCCCTCCACTTT.